This T cell receptor (beta chain) was retrieved from a study of post-analysis software for immune sequencing data. Study as a whole: Included among the disease courses, which were recorded for the cohort, were relapsing-remitting, secondary progressive and progressive-relapsing multiple sclerosis.

Findings and limits, study-wide: Compared against controls, patients with multiple sclerosis displayed significantly lower normalized Chao1 diversity. The study found TRBV5-6, TRBV5-1 and TRBV20-1 among roughly 5 TRBV segments more frequent in patients than controls.

With respect to this clonotype: What it recognizes is unknown.

Trimming pared 3 bases from V and 9 bases from J, leaving 9 bases between. The CDR3 runs to 12 residues. The germline V gene encodes CDR1 LGHDT and CDR2 YNNKEL (reference sequence). The authors incorporated unique molecular identifiers into the TCR beta cDNA libraries. TCRdb recomputed calls from the PCR reads with MiXCR, one row per CDR3 protein. The sample contains hundreds of thousands of distinct CDR3 sequences, approximately 53% of which appear only once. Sequenced sample: blood. This sequence originates from a girl aged 10-17 years with multiple sclerosis. The chain has TRBV3-1 and TRBJ2-4; D is perhaps TRBD1 (5 bases). The CDR3 spells CASSHRAGIQYF. CDR3 in DNA: TGTGCCAGCAGCCACAGGGCAGGCATTCAGTACTTC. The full variable domain, its missing parts supplied by reference TRBV3-1 and TRBJ2-4, is DTAVSQTPKYLVTQMGNDKSIKCEQNLGHDTMYWYKQDSKKFLKIMFSYNNKELIINETVPNRFSPKSPDKAHLNLHINSLELGDSAVYFCASSHRAGIQYFGAGTRLSVL.